Below, 32 T cell receptor beta chains from the same sample are listed, as sequenced in a study of somatic mutations in cytotoxic T cells in rheumatoid arthritis. This table comes from immunoSEQ multiplex PCR, and its TCRdb copy is limited to in-frame clones, with some not included. Of about 23,000 clones in the sample, approximately 80% were seen once. Sequencing was done on a sample of CD8+ T cells sorted from blood. The receptors derive from an adult with rheumatoid arthritis.

The V and J genes are TRBV7-9 and TRBJ2-2; D remains unclear. Trimming cost V 0 bases and J 7 bases, with 6 bases left between them. Germline V gives CDR1 SEHNR, CDR2 FQNEAQ (reference sequence). The CDR3 has 13 amino acids. DNA of the CDR3: TGTGCCAGCAGCTTAGCGGTTGGCGGGGAGCTGTTTTTT. Translating it yields CASSLAVGGELFF.

This clone was seen a single time. V and J are TRBV7-2 and TRBJ2-2; D is tentatively TRBD1 or TRBD2 (5 bases each). Germline CDR1 is SGHTA and CDR2 is FQGNSA. Trimming left V 5 bases short and J 6 bases short, with 25 bases between. This CDR3 is built from 18 residues. CDR3 residues: CASSPPLGPRLYSGELFF. The CDR3 DNA reads as TGTGCCAGCAGCCCTCCTTTGGGACCGCGATTATATTCCGGGGAGCTGTTTTTT.

This clone was recorded once. J is TRBJ1-5 and V is TRBV4-1, with 9 bases matching TRBD1. V shed 3 bases and J 5 bases; nucleotides not matched to a gene: 5. Per the germline V gene, CDR1 is MGHRA and CDR2 is YSYEKL. There are 15 residues in the CDR3. CDR3 sequence reads: CASSQSGTGYQPQHF. CDR3 DNA sequence: TGCGCCAGCAGCCAGTCCGGGACAGGGTATCAGCCCCAGCATTTT.

The gene calls are TRBV11-3 and TRBJ2-7; TRBD2 matches 7 bases. Germline V gene data show CDR1 as SGHNT and CDR2 as YENEEA. The length of the CDR3 is 14 residues. V dropped 4 bases and J dropped 4; count of bases not matched to a gene: 7. The CDR3 DNA sequence: TGTGCCAGCAGCTCCAGAGGGAGGGAGTACGAGCAGTACTTC. Protein sequence: CASSSRGREYEQYF.

The count of this clone is one. J is TRBJ1-1 and V is TRBV27; D call uncertain. The germline V and J ends were trimmed by 1 base and 4 bases, with 13 bases remaining between them. The CDR3 extends over 15 amino acids. Germline V gene lookup returns CDR1 MNHEY and CDR2 SMNVEV (reference sequence). CDR3 residues: CASSLFNAASTEAFF. CDR3 DNA sequence: TGTGCCAGCAGTTTATTTAACGCAGCGAGCACTGAAGCTTTCTTT.

The chain carries TRBV11-1 and TRBJ2-2; tentative D call: TRBD2 (6 bases). CDR1 is SGHAT and CDR2 is FQDESV in the germline V gene (reference sequence). CDR3 size: 15 residues. Between the trimmed V and J ends, which lost 5 bases and 3 bases, there was a span of 13 bases. As DNA, the CDR3 is TGTGCCAGCAGCCCTACGGAGGGGTACACCGGGGAGCTGTTTTTT. It translates to CASSPTEGYTGELFF.

The chain carries TRBV10-3 and TRBJ1-2; the D gene is possibly TRBD1 (6 bases). The CDR3 is 15 amino acids. The germline V and J ends were trimmed by 0 bases and 4 bases, with 12 bases remaining between them. CDR1 and CDR2 from the germline V gene are ENHRY and SYGVKD. CDR3 DNA sequence: TGTGCCATCAGTGAGTCACAGGGAGCTGGCTATGGCTACACCTTC. Its translation: CAISESQGAGYGYTF.

V gene TRBV6-6 combines with J gene TRBJ1-2, with D possibly TRBD1 on 5 matching bases. Germline V lookup: CDR1 MNHNY, CDR2 SVGAGI (reference sequence). Between the trimmed V and J ends, which lost 7 bases and 5 bases, there was a span of 17 bases. This CDR3 has 14 residues. CDR3 sequence: CASTPDDGAYGYTF. CDR3 nucleotide sequence: TGTGCCAGCACCCCGGACGATGGGGCTTATGGCTACACCTTC.

The rearrangement links TRBV19 to TRBJ2-1, with D maybe TRBD2 (5 bases). The CDR3 consists of 16 residues. The V gene lost 1 base and the J gene lost 4 bases, with 14 bases spanning the gap. Germline V gene sequence: CDR1 LNHDA, CDR2 SQIVND (reference sequence). CDR3 region: CASSIVGGGGYNEQFF. CDR3 nucleotides: TGTGCCAGTAGTATAGTGGGTGGAGGAGGTTACAATGAGCAGTTCTTC.

The chain couples TRBV7-6 to TRBJ2-7; D remains unclear. The ends were cut back, 4 bases at V and 5 bases at J, with 9 bases in the middle. Germline CDR1 SGHVS, CDR2 FNYEAQ. The CDR3 extends over 12 amino acids. The CDR3 is CASSSNYHEQYF. CDR3 bases: TGTGCCAGCAGCTCGAACTACCACGAGCAGTACTTC. The whole variable domain, filled in from reference TRBV7-6 and TRBJ2-7, reads GAGVSQSPRYKVTKRGQDVALRCDPISGHVSLYWYRQALGQGPEFLTYFNYEAQQDKSGLPNDRFSAERPEGSISTLTIQRTEQRDSAMYRCASSSNYHEQYFGPGTRLTVT.

This clone showed up just once. The chain links TRBV7-2 to TRBJ1-2, with TRBD1 as a possible D gene (5 bases). The length of the CDR3 is 13 residues. Germline CDR1 SGHTA, CDR2 FQGNSA. V lost 3 bases and J 8 bases, leaving 13 bases between the germline ends. The DNA of the CDR3 is TGTGCCAGCAGCTTCGACGGGGGGTACGGCTACACCTTC. This encodes CASSFDGGYGYTF.

J is TRBJ1-5 and V is TRBV19, with TRBD1 identical over 7 bases. Looked up from germline, CDR1 is LNHDA and CDR2 is SQIVND (reference sequence). J gave up 2 bases and V 9 bases, and 7 bases lay outside the gene matches. The CDR3 has 14 amino acids. The chain's CDR3 is CASDWDSRNQPQHF. The CDR3 nucleotides are TGTGCCAGCGACTGGGACAGCCGCAATCAGCCCCAGCATTTT.

The chain couples TRBV5-1 to TRBJ1-2; D call uncertain. V lost 0 bases to trimming and J lost 4 bases, with 10 bases between them. The CDR3 runs to 14 residues. Germline V gene data show CDR1 as SGHRS and CDR2 as YFSETQ. This CDR3 is CASSLEGMGYGYTF. The DNA for the CDR3 is TGCGCCAGCAGCTTGGAAGGGATGGGCTATGGCTACACCTTC.

By sample share, this clone is medium-sized. The chain has TRBV11-3 and TRBJ2-5; D is ambiguous. CDR3 length: 13 residues. Germline V gene sequence: CDR1 SGHNT, CDR2 YENEEA. V gave up 4 bases and J gave up 5 bases, with 11 bases separating them. The CDR3 DNA reads TGTGCCAGCAGCTCCGAGACTCGTGAGACCCAGTACTTC. This translates into CASSSETRETQYF.

The genes are TRBV18 and TRBJ2-7; D ambiguous. The V and J ends lost 2 bases and 2 bases respectively, with 10 bases between them. Per germline, CDR1 KGHSH and CDR2 LQKENI. The CDR3 length is 14 residues. The CDR3 spells CASSPVAETYEQYF. In DNA, the CDR3 is TGTGCCAGCTCACCAGTGGCGGAGACCTACGAGCAGTACTTC. The full variable domain, rest sourced from reference TRBV18 and TRBJ2-7, is NAGVMQNPRHLVRRRGQEARLRCSPMKGHSHVYWYRQLPEEGLKFMVYLQKENIIDESGMPKERFSAEFPKEGPSILRIQQVVRGDSAAYFCASSPVAETYEQYFGPGTRLTVT.

The V and J genes are TRBV7-9 and TRBJ2-1; 7 nucleotides line up with TRBD2. The V gene end was trimmed by 6 bases and the J gene end by 0 bases; junction bases not matched to a gene: 5. This CDR3 has 15 amino acids. The V gene's germline CDR1 is SEHNR and CDR2 FQNEAQ (reference sequence). The CDR3, as DNA: TGTGCCAGCAGTTCTCGGGGGGACTCCTACAATGAGCAGTTCTTC. It translates to CASSSRGDSYNEQFF.

The genes are TRBV28 and TRBJ2-1; 8 positions match TRBD1. CDR1 is MDHEN, CDR2 SYDVKM, per germline. J lost 7 bases, V lost 1 base, and 9 bases had no gene match. The CDR3 runs to 16 residues. The CDR3 is CASSLSGGFVGNEQFF. The CDR3 DNA follows: TGTGCCAGCAGTTTATCAGGGGGCTTTGTCGGAAATGAGCAGTTCTTC.

This chain links TRBV6-5 with TRBJ1-2; D is ambiguous. Per germline, CDR1 MNHEY and CDR2 SVGAGI. Trimming removed 4 bases at V and 8 bases at J, with 14 bases between. The CDR3 runs to 13 residues. CDR3: CASSSGPSGGYTF. The CDR3 DNA follows: TGTGCCAGCAGTTCCGGGCCCTCGGGGGGCTACACCTTC.

This clone appeared once. The gene calls are TRBV21-1 and TRBJ2-5; no check of the table's D call, TRBD1, against the DNA was made. TRBV21-1 is deemed a pseudogene. The CDR3 extends over 17 amino acids. The CDR3 region is CASSIRTGDRGRETQYF. The CDR3 DNA reads as TGTGCCAGCAGCATTCGAACTGGGGACAGGGGCAGAGAGACCCAGTACTTC.

This chain connects TRBV13 to TRBJ2-2; D tentatively reads TRBD1 or TRBD2 (5 bases each). The CDR3 has 14 amino acids. Germline V CDR1 and CDR2: PRHDT, FYEKMQ (reference sequence). V was cut by 0 bases and J by 6 bases, with 8 bases left in between. The CDR3 region is CASSLGGAPGELFF. CDR3 coding DNA: TGTGCCAGCAGCTTAGGCGGGGCCCCCGGGGAGCTGTTTTTT.

The chain combines TRBV11-3 with TRBJ2-7; tentative D call: TRBD2 (5 bases). Per the germline V gene, CDR1 is SGHNT and CDR2 is YENEEA. The CDR3 contains 13 residues. Trimming took off 5 bases at V and 3 bases at J, with 11 bases between the two ends. The CDR3 DNA reads TGTGCCAGCAGCACAAGAAGCGGCTACGAGCAGTACTTC. Translation: CASSTRSGYEQYF.

This chain links TRBV7-8 with TRBJ1-2; 8 nucleotides agree with TRBD1. From germline, CDR1 is SGHVS and CDR2 FQNEAQ. CDR3 size: 14 residues. J gave up 7 bases and V 1 base, and 5 bases lay outside the gene matches. CDR3 region: CASSLVGTGSGYTF. The DNA of the CDR3 is TGTGCCAGCAGCTTAGTTGGGACAGGATCTGGCTACACCTTC.

About this clone: Mismatch with germline at one junction end may stem from a read error. Other DNA sequences from this sample encode an identical CDR3 as well. V gene TRBV7-9 combines with J gene TRBJ1-6, with D possibly matching TRBD1 (6 bases). Per germline, CDR1 SEHNR and CDR2 FQNEAQ (reference sequence). This CDR3 region has 14 residues. The CDR3 DNA is TGCGCCAGCAGCTTGTGGACAGCCGATTCACCCCTCCACTTT. Translating it yields CASSLWTADSPLHF. Full variable domain (missing parts from reference TRBV7-9 and TRBJ1-6): DTGVSQNPRHKITKRGQNVTFRCDPISEHNRLYWYRQTLGQGPEFLTYFQNEAQLEKSRLLSDRFSAERPKGSFSTLEIQRTEQGDSAMYLCASSLWTADSPLHFGNGTRLTVT.

The V and J genes are TRBV11-2 and TRBJ1-2, with D uncertain. The ends were cut back, 9 bases at V and 7 bases at J, with 24 bases in the middle. The CDR3 has 15 residues. Per germline, CDR1 SGHAT and CDR2 FQNNGV. The CDR3, as DNA: TGTGCCAGTACTTTTCTGCCTTCACAGAGGACTGGCTACACCTTC. This sequence encodes CASTFLPSQRTGYTF.

The V gene is TRBV18, the J gene TRBJ2-1; 9 nucleotides align to TRBD2. This CDR3 spans 16 amino acids. The V and J ends lost 2 bases and 4 bases, in that order; junction bases with no gene match: 6. The germline gives CDR1 KGHSH, CDR2 LQKENI. DNA for the CDR3: TGTGCCAGCTCACCAGTCCGCGGGGGGGCATACAATGAGCAGTTCTTC. This gives the protein CASSPVRGGAYNEQFF.

Here the CDR3 reads CASSPLGAVNTGELFF. The CDR3 DNA reads as TGTGCCAGCAGCCCCCTCGGGGCGGTGAACACCGGGGAGCTGTTTTTT. The chain couples TRBV9 to TRBJ2-2, with D tentatively TRBD1 or TRBD2 (5 bases each). The germline V and J ends were trimmed by 4 bases and 1 base, with 14 bases remaining between them. The CDR3 totals 16 residues. Germline CDR1 reads SGDLS; CDR2 reads YYNGEE.

V and J are TRBV11-2 and TRBJ2-7, with 9 bases matching TRBD1. The V gene's germline CDR1 is SGHAT and CDR2 FQNNGV. Losses at the gene ends were 5 bases for V and 5 bases for J; bases not matched to a gene: 13. This CDR3 spans 16 amino acids. The CDR3 region is CASSHPSGTGFHEQYF. CDR3 DNA: TGTGCCAGCAGCCATCCCTCCGGGACAGGGTTTCACGAGCAGTACTTC. Using reference TRBV11-2 and TRBJ2-7 for the parts outside the CDR3, the full variable domain is EAGVAQSPRYKIIEKRQSVAFWCNPISGHATLYWYQQILGQGPKLLIQFQNNGVVDDSQLPKDRFSAERLKGVDSTLKIQPAKLEDSAVYLCASSHPSGTGFHEQYFGPGTRLTVT.

V and J are TRBV4-3 and TRBJ1-5, with D tentatively TRBD1 (6 bases). The germline V and J ends were trimmed by 4 bases and 0 bases, with 16 bases remaining between them. CDR1 and CDR2 (germline): LGHNA, YSLEER. The CDR3 loop spans 17 amino acids. CDR3 nucleotide sequence: TGCGCCAGCAGCCCGAACGTGGGGGGGCATAGCAATCAGCCCCAGCATTTT. Protein sequence: CASSPNVGGHSNQPQHF.

The chain couples TRBV12-5 to TRBJ2-5; 7 positions agree with TRBD1. TRBJ2-7 explains the end of the DNA better; the J call may be wrong. The CDR3 runs to 16 residues. Looked up from germline, CDR1 is LGHNT and CDR2 is FRNRAP. CDR3 amino acids: CASGLGPGGLTYEQYF. CDR3 in DNA: TGTGCTAGTGGTTTAGGCCCAGGGGGATTAACCTACGAGCAGTACTTC.

The rearrangement links TRBV7-9 to TRBJ2-5; 10 nucleotides align to TRBD1. Near its end, the DNA agrees better with TRBJ2-7, so the J call may be wrong. This CDR3 has 15 amino acids. Germline V CDR1 and CDR2: SEHNR, FQNEAQ (reference sequence). The CDR3 sequence is CASSNRDRGPYEQYF. For the CDR3, the DNA is TGTGCCAGCAGCAACCGGGACAGGGGACCCTACGAGCAGTACTTC.

V usage is TRBV27 and J usage is TRBJ1-1; the D gene is possibly TRBD1 (5 bases). The CDR3 totals 13 residues. V lost 4 bases and J 6 bases, leaving 12 bases between the germline ends. Germline V lookup: CDR1 MNHEY, CDR2 SMNVEV (reference sequence). CDR3: CASSSYRYAEAFF. The CDR3 nucleotides read TGTGCCAGCAGTTCATACAGGTACGCTGAAGCTTTCTTT.

The chain combines TRBV13 with TRBJ2-7; the D gene could be TRBD1 or TRBD2 (5 bases each). V was shortened by 5 bases and J by 0 bases, with 14 bases between the two germline ends. Germline CDR1 and CDR2: PRHDT and FYEKMQ (reference sequence). This CDR3 has 15 amino acids. CDR3 in DNA: TGTGCCAGCAGCCCGAAAAGGGACGGCTCCTACGAGCAGTACTTC. This sequence encodes CASSPKRDGSYEQYF.